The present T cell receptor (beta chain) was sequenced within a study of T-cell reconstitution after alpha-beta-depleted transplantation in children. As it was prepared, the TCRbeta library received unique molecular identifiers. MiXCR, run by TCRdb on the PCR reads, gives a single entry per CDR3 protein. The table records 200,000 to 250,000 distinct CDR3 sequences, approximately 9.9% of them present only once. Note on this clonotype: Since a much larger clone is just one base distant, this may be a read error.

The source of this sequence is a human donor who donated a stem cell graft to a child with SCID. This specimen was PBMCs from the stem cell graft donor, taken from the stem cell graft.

The CDR3: CASGETGGRSNQPQHF. The CDR3 DNA is TGTGCCAGCGGGGAGACAGGGGGGCGCAGCAATCAGCCCCAGCATTTT. This chain uses TRBV28 with TRBJ1-5; TRBD1 matches 9 bases. This CDR3 contains 16 residues. V trimming: 8 bases; J trimming: 1 base; junction bases outside the gene matches: 9. The germline V gene encodes CDR1 MDHEN and CDR2 SYDVKM.